Listed below are T cell receptor beta chains from one sample, sequenced in a study of post-analysis software for immune sequencing data. TCRdb re-called the PCR reads with MiXCR, one entry per CDR3 protein. The sample consists of roughly 540,000 distinct CDR3 sequences, around a third of them appearing once. Material: blood. The receptors here all came from a girl younger than 18 with multiple sclerosis. The CDR3 runs from the conserved cysteine through the conserved F or W. D genes are given only for firm matches. Some rows have no size entry. The others give once, few or many, or a class for an expanded clone.

>NA|TRBJ2-1|TRBD1|TRBV11-2
TGTGCCAGCAGGAAGGGCCAAGGGGGCTTCTACAATGAGCAGTTCTTC
CASRKGQGGFYNEQFF
>NA|TRBJ2-1|NA|TRBV5-1
TGCGCCAGCAGCATTAGGGATGAGCAGTTCTTC
CASSIRDEQFF
>few|TRBJ1-2|NA|TRBV6-6
TGTGCCAGCACCGGGGGGCTCGACTATGGCTACACCTTC
CASTGGLDYGYTF
>NA|TRBJ1-4|NA|TRBV9
TGTGCCAGCAGCGTAGGCGCGTCGAATGAAAAACTGTTTTTT
CASSVGASNEKLFF
>NA|TRBJ1-2|TRBD1|TRBV27
TGTGCCAGCAGTTTATCGTGGGGGACAGGGTGGGGTAACTATGGCTACACCTTC
CASSLSWGTGWGNYGYTF
>NA|TRBJ2-4|NA|TRBV9
TGTGCCAGCAGCGTAGAACCTACAGGGCTTGCCAAAAACATTCAGTACTTC
CASSVEPTGLAKNIQYF
>NA|TRBJ2-1|NA|TRBV6-2/TRBV6-3
TGTGCCAGCAGTTGCCCTAGGTGGGCGGGCGGCTACAATGAGCAGTTCTTC
CASSCPRWAGGYNEQFF
>NA|TRBJ2-1|TRBD1|TRBV27
TGTGCCAGCAGTAAAGGCCGGGACAGGGGATACAATGAGCAGTTCTTC
CASSKGRDRGYNEQFF
>few|TRBJ1-2|TRBD1|TRBV6-6
TGTGCCAGCACCCACCAGGGGGCGCGTGGCTACACCTTC
CASTHQGARGYTF
>NA|TRBJ2-7|NA|TRBV5-6
TGTGCCAGCAGCTTAGTTCCTGTGTTCGAGCAGTACTTC
CASSLVPVFEQYF
>NA|TRBJ2-5|TRBD1|TRBV10-3
TGTGCCATCAGCGGCGGACAGGGGCTGGGAGAGACCCAGTACTTC
CAISGGQGLGETQYF
>NA|TRBJ2-3|NA|TRBV4-1
TGCGCCAGCAGCCGCTCTGAGGGGGTAGATACGCAGTATTTT
CASSRSEGVDTQYF
>NA|TRBJ2-6|NA|TRBV4-1
TGCGCCAGCAGCCTTTACCCGGGGGCTGGGGCCAACGTCCTGACTTTC
CASSLYPGAGANVLTF
>few|TRBJ2-1|TRBD1|TRBV5-6
TGTGCCAGCAGCCTCGGACAGGACCTTACGTCTGAGCAGTTCTTC
CASSLGQDLTSEQFF
>NA|TRBJ1-1|NA|TRBV5-1
TGCGCCAGCAGCTTAACACTACAGGGTTCGGACACTGAAGCTTTCTTT
CASSLTLQGSDTEAFF
>many|TRBJ1-2|NA|TRBV7-3
TGTGCCAGCAGCTTTTCGCCAGGCGTCTATGGCTACACCTTC
CASSFSPGVYGYTF
>NA|TRBJ1-2|TRBD1|TRBV27
TGTGCCAGCAGTCCAGGGACAGGGGAGGTGTATGGCTACACCTTC
CASSPGTGEVYGYTF
>NA|TRBJ2-5|NA|TRBV6-6
TGTGCCAGCACTCGGCGGATTCAAGAGACCCAGTACTTC
CASTRRIQETQYF
>many|TRBJ2-5|TRBD1|TRBV5-1
TGCGCCAGCAGCCTAGACAGGGGGCGCGGAGAGACCCAGTACTTC
CASSLDRGRGETQYF
>NA|TRBJ2-7|TRBD1|TRBV7-2
TGTGCCAGCAGCTTAGAAGTTAATAGACAGGGGGCGTACGAGCAGTACTTC
CASSLEVNRQGAYEQYF
>few|TRBJ2-1|TRBD2|TRBV6-2/TRBV6-3
TGTGCCAGCAGTTACGGGGGACTAGCTTTCGAGCAGTTCTTC
CASSYGGLAFEQFF
>NA|TRBJ1-1|TRBD1|TRBV6-5
TGTGCCAGCAGTTACCGGACAGGGGCGGGTGAAGCTTTCTTT
CASSYRTGAGEAFF
>few|TRBJ1-1|NA|TRBV28
TGTGCCAGCGCGCCTAGTAGGGCATGGACTGAAGCTTTCTTT
CASAPSRAWTEAFF
>few|TRBJ2-2|NA|TRBV3-1
TGTGCCAGCAGCCCCAGCTCGAACACCGGGGAGCTGTTTTTT
CASSPSSNTGELFF
>NA|TRBJ1-1|NA|TRBV5-6
TGTGCCAGCAGCTTGGAACTTATGAACACTGAAGCTTTCTTT
CASSLELMNTEAFF
>NA|TRBJ2-1|TRBD2|TRBV6-5
TGTGCCAGCAGTTACTGGCGGGGGGCACGCAATGAGCAGTTCTTC
CASSYWRGARNEQFF
>NA|TRBJ2-7|TRBD1|TRBV20-1
TGCAGTGCTAGATCTCCGGGACAGGGGAAGGTAGATACGCAGTACTTC
CSARSPGQGKVDTQYF
>few|TRBJ1-2|NA|TRBV28
TGTGCCTGCCTAGAGGGGGGTGATGGCTACACCTTC
CACLEGGDGYTF
>NA|TRBJ1-2|NA|TRBV20-1
TGCAGTGCTAGGTCCTTCCGGGCAAGAGGCCGCTATGGCTACACCTTC
CSARSFRARGRYGYTF
>NA|TRBJ2-5|NA|TRBV10-3
TGTGCCATCAGTGCCGGGGGTATTGCGTCAGAGACCCAGTACTTC
CAISAGGIASETQYF
>NA|TRBJ1-1|TRBD1|TRBV12-3/TRBV12-4
TGTGCCAGCAGTATGGGACAGGGTGAAGCTTTCTTT
CASSMGQGEAFF
>NA|TRBJ2-7|NA|TRBV4-1
TGCGCCAGCAGCCAACCTGGTAGGGGGACCTACGAGCAGTACTTC
CASSQPGRGTYEQYF
>few|TRBJ2-4|NA|TRBV29-1
TGCAGCGCCTTTGGTGGGAAAAACATTCAGTACTTC
CSAFGGKNIQYF
>NA|TRBJ2-1|NA|TRBV7-6
TGTGCCAGCAGTCCACCCGGGGCGATATACAATGAGCAGTTCTTC
CASSPPGAIYNEQFF
>NA|TRBJ1-1|NA|TRBV12-3/TRBV12-4
TGTGTCAGCAGTTTTTCAGAGAACACTGAAGCTTTCTTT
CVSSFSENTEAFF
>NA|TRBJ2-7|TRBD2|TRBV7-6
TGTGCCAGCAGCTCAGCGGGGGGCCGGACAACCTACGAGCAGTACTTC
CASSSAGGRTTYEQYF
>few|TRBJ2-3|NA|TRBV12-3/TRBV12-4
TGTGCCAGCAGTGGACCCGGACGGCCAGATACGCAGTATTTT
CASSGPGRPDTQYF
>few|TRBJ2-7|TRBD2|TRBV4-1
TGCGCCAGCAGCCAGGGACTAGCGGGGTACGACGAGCAGTACTTC
CASSQGLAGYDEQYF
>NA|TRBJ2-3|TRBD1|TRBV3-1
TGTGCCAGCAGCCAAGATAAGGGACAGGGTTCCGGGACGGATACGCAGTATTTT
CASSQDKGQGSGTDTQYF
>many|TRBJ1-2|NA|TRBV29-1
TGCAGCGTTGTAAAGGGAGTGAGTGGCTACACCTTC
CSVVKGVSGYTF
>few|TRBJ2-1|NA|TRBV20-1
TGCAGTGTCGCGAGAGTCGGTCTGGAGCAGTTCTTC
CSVARVGLEQFF
>few|TRBJ2-3|NA|TRBV4-1
TGCGCCAGCAGCCAAGATTTCGAGTGGGGCACAGATACGCAGTATTTT
CASSQDFEWGTDTQYF
>NA|TRBJ2-3|NA|TRBV20-1
TGCAGTGCTCCGCGGGCTGGCCGAAGCACAGATACGCAGTATTTT
CSAPRAGRSTDTQYF